This is a list of T cell receptor beta chains from one sample in a study of T cells in Graves' hyperthyroidism and ophthalmopathy. TCRdb itself ran the multiplex PCR reads through MiXCR, one entry per CDR3 protein. The sample carries over 650,000 distinct CDR3 sequences, over 40% recorded once. Input material: peripheral blood or thyroid tissue (not recorded which). The receptor set was obtained from an adult man with Graves' disease, either hyperthyroidism or ophthalmopathy (not recorded which). The CDR3 runs from the conserved cysteine through the conserved F or W. D genes are given only for firm matches. Clone size is not always given. Where it is, it says once, few, many or a class for expanded clones.

D: -
size: -
V: TRBV10-3
J: TRBJ1-6
CDR3: CAVSVRGGSEPLHF
DNA: TGTGCCGTCAGTGTTCGAGGGGGTAGTGAGCCCCTCCACTTT

D: -
size: many
V: TRBV7-9
J: TRBJ1-1
CDR3: CASSLSWTNTEAFF
DNA: TGTGCCAGCAGCTTATCCTGGACGAACACTGAAGCTTTCTTT

D: -
size: many
V: TRBV29-1
J: TRBJ1-4
CDR3: CSVSTGRARLFF
DNA: TGCAGCGTTTCAACAGGACGGGCTAGACTGTTTTTT

D: -
size: -
V: TRBV20-1
J: TRBJ2-5
CDR3: CSASKVIQPQYF
DNA: TGCAGTGCTAGTAAGGTTATTCAGCCCCAGTACTTC

D: -
size: -
V: TRBV6-6
J: TRBJ2-5
CDR3: CASSWAKTQETQYF
DNA: TGTGCCAGCAGTTGGGCCAAGACCCAAGAGACCCAGTACTTC

D: -
size: -
V: TRBV20-1
J: TRBJ1-6
CDR3: CSARDGESSYNSPLHF
DNA: TGCAGTGCTAGAGACGGTGAAAGCTCCTATAATTCACCCCTCCACTTT

D: TRBD2
size: -
V: TRBV6-1
J: TRBJ2-3
CDR3: CAISGKAGLSTDTQYF
DNA: TGTGCCATCAGTGGGAAAGCGGGACTGTCGACAGATACGCAGTATTTT

D: TRBD1
size: once
V: TRBV2
J: TRBJ1-1
CDR3: CASSEAPRGLLNTEAFF
DNA: TGTGCCAGCAGTGAAGCGCCCAGGGGGCTATTGAACACTGAAGCTTTCTTT

D: -
size: -
V: TRBV15
J: TRBJ1-3
CDR3: CATSRYTIYF
DNA: TGTGCCACCAGCAGATACACCATATATTTT

D: -
size: few
V: TRBV12-3/TRBV12-4
J: TRBJ2-5
CDR3: CASSLDGNGETQYF
DNA: TGTGCCAGCAGTTTAGACGGCAATGGGGAGACCCAGTACTTC

D: TRBD1
size: -
V: TRBV6-1
J: TRBJ2-5
CDR3: CASLPLGTGALGAQYF
DNA: TGTGCCAGCCTTCCCTTGGGGACAGGGGCCCTGGGGGCCCAGTACTTC

D: -
size: once
V: TRBV7-9
J: TRBJ1-1
CDR3: CASSLVLEATEAFF
DNA: TGTGCCAGCAGCTTGGTATTGGAGGCCACTGAAGCTTTCTTT

D: -
size: many
V: TRBV2
J: TRBJ2-2
CDR3: CASSDSHTGELFF
DNA: TGTGCCAGCAGTGATAGTCACACCGGGGAGCTGTTTTTT

D: -
size: -
V: TRBV10-2
J: TRBJ2-6
CDR3: CASSRRALSGANVLTF
DNA: TGTGCCAGCAGCCGTCGGGCCCTCTCTGGGGCCAACGTCCTGACTTTC

D: -
size: -
V: TRBV27
J: TRBJ1-2
CDR3: CASSLVGEFNYGYTF
DNA: TGTGCCAGCAGTTTAGTGGGAGAATTTAACTATGGCTACACCTTC

D: TRBD1
size: -
V: TRBV7-8
J: TRBJ1-1
CDR3: CASSPANRGITEAFF
DNA: TGTGCCAGCAGCCCCGCAAACAGGGGGATCACTGAAGCTTTCTTT

D: -
size: many
V: TRBV7-8
J: TRBJ1-2
CDR3: CASSPRTGGYTF
DNA: TGTGCCAGCAGCCCACGGACCGGCGGCTACACCTTC

D: -
size: few
V: TRBV12-5
J: TRBJ2-7
CDR3: CASGLDSYEQYF
DNA: TGTGCTAGTGGTTTGGACAGCTACGAGCAGTACTTC

D: TRBD1
size: -
V: TRBV19
J: TRBJ2-5
CDR3: CASSLLGGGEETQYF
DNA: TGTGCCAGCAGCTTGTTAGGGGGCGGAGAAGAGACCCAGTACTTC

D: -
size: many
V: TRBV12-3/TRBV12-4
J: TRBJ1-5
CDR3: CASSLWGPNQPQHF
DNA: TGTGCCAGCAGTTTATGGGGGCCAAATCAGCCCCAGCATTTT

D: TRBD2
size: -
V: TRBV7-9
J: TRBJ2-7
CDR3: CASSQELAGPYEQYF
DNA: TGTGCCAGCAGCCAAGAGCTAGCGGGACCCTACGAGCAGTACTTC

D: -
size: -
V: TRBV29-1
J: TRBJ2-6
CDR3: CSVLSVARLTF
DNA: TGCAGCGTCCTCTCAGTGGCCCGCCTGACTTTC

D: -
size: -
V: TRBV12-3/TRBV12-4
J: TRBJ2-7
CDR3: CATSAAYEQYF
DNA: TGTGCCACCAGTGCTGCCTACGAGCAGTACTTC

D: -
size: -
V: TRBV20-1
J: TRBJ2-7
CDR3: CSARDLLRGGDEQYF
DNA: TGCAGTGCTAGAGATCTGTTGAGGGGGGGGGACGAGCAGTACTTC

D: -
size: many
V: TRBV15
J: TRBJ1-2
CDR3: CATSRDPGVYGYTF
DNA: TGTGCCACCAGCAGAGATCCGGGTGTCTATGGCTACACCTTC

D: TRBD2
size: -
V: TRBV6-1
J: TRBJ2-7
CDR3: CAISESGGLAGVTEQYF
DNA: TGTGCCATCAGTGAGTCCGGCGGACTAGCGGGAGTGACCGAGCAGTACTTC

D: -
size: -
V: TRBV25-1
J: TRBJ1-1
CDR3: CASNSPSTGRTEAFF
DNA: TGTGCCAGCAATTCCCCCTCCACAGGGCGCACTGAAGCTTTCTTT

D: TRBD2
size: -
V: TRBV20-1
J: TRBJ2-3
CDR3: CSAQSAAGGPTDTQYF
DNA: TGCAGTGCTCAGTCGGCGGCGGGAGGGCCGACAGATACGCAGTATTTT

D: TRBD2
size: -
V: TRBV20-1
J: TRBJ2-7
CDR3: CSARDTSGRHEQYF
DNA: TGCAGTGCTAGAGACACTAGCGGGAGACACGAGCAGTACTTC

D: -
size: once
V: TRBV4-3
J: TRBJ2-5
CDR3: CASSQDSGRVGETQYF
DNA: TGCGCCAGCAGCCAAGATAGTGGCAGGGTCGGGGAGACCCAGTACTTC

D: TRBD1
size: -
V: TRBV7-9
J: TRBJ1-2
CDR3: CASSSLLVGQVGGYTF
DNA: TGTGCCAGCAGCTCACTCTTGGTCGGACAGGTCGGCGGCTACACCTTC

D: -
size: once
V: TRBV19
J: TRBJ1-4
CDR3: CASSPSLDGDEKLFF
DNA: TGTGCCAGTAGTCCCTCCCTCGACGGAGATGAAAAACTGTTTTTT

D: TRBD1
size: -
V: TRBV29-1
J: TRBJ1-5
CDR3: CSVEGGTGGAQPQHF
DNA: TGCAGCGTTGAGGGTGGGACAGGGGGGGCTCAGCCCCAGCATTTT

D: -
size: many
V: TRBV7-9
J: TRBJ1-1
CDR3: CASSPWTGGSTEAFF
DNA: TGTGCCAGCAGCCCATGGACCGGGGGCAGCACTGAAGCTTTCTTT

D: TRBD1
size: -
V: TRBV7-9
J: TRBJ1-6
CDR3: CASSADRINSPLHF
DNA: TGTGCCAGCAGCGCGGACAGGATCAATTCACCCCTCCACTTT

D: -
size: -
V: TRBV15
J: TRBJ2-7
CDR3: CATSRDGQGRSYEQYF
DNA: TGTGCCACCAGCAGAGATGGCCAGGGGAGGTCCTACGAGCAGTACTTC

D: -
size: -
V: TRBV12-3/TRBV12-4
J: TRBJ2-5
CDR3: CASGVSQETQHF
DNA: TGTGCCAGCGGAGTCAGCCAAGAGACCCAGCACTTC

D: -
size: -
V: TRBV19
J: TRBJ1-5
CDR3: CASSIEVGNQPQHF
DNA: TGTGCCAGTAGTATAGAAGTTGGAAATCAGCCCCAGCATTTT

D: -
size: -
V: TRBV20-1
J: TRBJ2-5
CDR3: CSARAGRETQYF
DNA: TGCAGTGCTAGAGCGGGGAGGGAGACCCAGTACTTC

D: -
size: -
V: TRBV7-2
J: TRBJ2-7
CDR3: CASSLDYGGDEQYF
DNA: TGTGCCAGCAGCTTAGATTACGGGGGCGACGAGCAGTACTTC

D: -
size: -
V: TRBV6-1
J: TRBJ1-5
CDR3: CACDGTGEYQPQHF
DNA: TGCGCTTGCGACGGGACGGGGGAGTATCAGCCCCAGCATTTT

D: -
size: -
V: TRBV10-3
J: TRBJ1-1
CDR3: CASSVIVDTEAFF
DNA: TGTGCCAGCAGTGTAATTGTGGACACTGAAGCTTTCTTT